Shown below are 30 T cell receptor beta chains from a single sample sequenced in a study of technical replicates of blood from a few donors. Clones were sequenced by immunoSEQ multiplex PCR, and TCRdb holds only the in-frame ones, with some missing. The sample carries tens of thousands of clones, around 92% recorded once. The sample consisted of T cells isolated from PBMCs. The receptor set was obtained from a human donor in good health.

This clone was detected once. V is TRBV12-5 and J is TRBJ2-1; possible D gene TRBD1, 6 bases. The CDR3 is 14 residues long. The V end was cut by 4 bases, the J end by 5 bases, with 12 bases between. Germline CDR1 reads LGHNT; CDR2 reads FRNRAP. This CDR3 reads CASGSGTINNEQFF. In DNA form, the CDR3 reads TGTGCTAGTGGTTCTGGGACAATTAACAATGAGCAGTTCTTC. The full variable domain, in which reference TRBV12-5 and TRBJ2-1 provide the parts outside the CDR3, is DARVTQTPRHKVTEMGQEVTMRCQPILGHNTVFWYRQTMMQGLELLAYFRNRAPLDDSGMPKDRFSAEMPDATLATLKIQPSEPRDSAVYFCASGSGTINNEQFFGPGTRLTVL.

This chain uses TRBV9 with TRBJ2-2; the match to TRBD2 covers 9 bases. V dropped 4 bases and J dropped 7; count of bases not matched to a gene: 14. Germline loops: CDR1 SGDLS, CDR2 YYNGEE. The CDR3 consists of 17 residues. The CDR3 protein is CASSPYLAGEGVGELFF. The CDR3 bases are TGTGCCAGCAGCCCATACTTAGCGGGAGAAGGGGTCGGGGAGCTGTTTTTT.

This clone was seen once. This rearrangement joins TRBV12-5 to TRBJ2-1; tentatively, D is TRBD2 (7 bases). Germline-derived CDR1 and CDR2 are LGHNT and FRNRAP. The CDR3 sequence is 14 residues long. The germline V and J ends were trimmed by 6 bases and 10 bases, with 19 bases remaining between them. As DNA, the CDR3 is TGTGCTAGTGGGGGGGGGCTATTAGAGGGAGAGCAGTTCTTC. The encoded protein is CASGGGLLEGEQFF.

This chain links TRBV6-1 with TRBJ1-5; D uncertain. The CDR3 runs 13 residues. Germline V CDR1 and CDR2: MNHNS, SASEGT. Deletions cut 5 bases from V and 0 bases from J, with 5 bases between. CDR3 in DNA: TGTGCCAGCAGTCCTATTAGCAATCAGCCCCAGCATTTT. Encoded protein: CASSPISNQPQHF.

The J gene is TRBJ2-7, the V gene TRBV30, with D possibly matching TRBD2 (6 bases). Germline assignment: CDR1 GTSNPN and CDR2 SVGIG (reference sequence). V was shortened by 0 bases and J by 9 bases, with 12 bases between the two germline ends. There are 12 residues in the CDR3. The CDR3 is CAWSVTAGGQYF. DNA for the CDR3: TGTGCCTGGAGTGTCACAGCGGGTGGGCAGTACTTC. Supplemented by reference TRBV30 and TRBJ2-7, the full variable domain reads SQTIHQWPATLVQPVGSPLSLECTVEGTSNPNLYWYRQAAGRGLQLLFYSVGIGQISSEVPQNLSASRPQDRQFILSSKKLLLSDSGFYLCAWSVTAGGQYFGPGTRLTVT.

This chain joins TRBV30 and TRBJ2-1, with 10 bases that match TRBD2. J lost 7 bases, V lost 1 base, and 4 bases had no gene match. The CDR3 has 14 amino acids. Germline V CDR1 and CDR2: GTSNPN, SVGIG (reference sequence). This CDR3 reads CAWSAGTSANEQFF. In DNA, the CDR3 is TGTGCCTGGAGTGCGGGGACTAGCGCGAATGAGCAGTTCTTC. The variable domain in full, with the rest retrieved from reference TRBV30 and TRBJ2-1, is SQTIHQWPATLVQPVGSPLSLECTVEGTSNPNLYWYRQAAGRGLQLLFYSVGIGQISSEVPQNLSASRPQDRQFILSSKKLLLSDSGFYLCAWSAGTSANEQFFGPGTRLTVL.

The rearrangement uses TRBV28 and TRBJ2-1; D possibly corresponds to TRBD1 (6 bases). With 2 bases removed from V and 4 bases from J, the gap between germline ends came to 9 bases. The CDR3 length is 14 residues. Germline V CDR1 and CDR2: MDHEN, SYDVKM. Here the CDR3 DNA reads TGTGCCAGCAGTTTAATACAGGGATACAATGAGCAGTTCTTC. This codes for CASSLIQGYNEQFF.

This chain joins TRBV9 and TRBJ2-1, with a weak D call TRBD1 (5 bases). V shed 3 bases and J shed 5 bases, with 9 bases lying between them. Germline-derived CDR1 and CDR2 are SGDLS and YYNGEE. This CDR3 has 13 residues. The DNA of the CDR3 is TGTGCCAGCAGCGGGCAGGGTGACAATGAGCAGTTCTTC. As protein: CASSGQGDNEQFF.

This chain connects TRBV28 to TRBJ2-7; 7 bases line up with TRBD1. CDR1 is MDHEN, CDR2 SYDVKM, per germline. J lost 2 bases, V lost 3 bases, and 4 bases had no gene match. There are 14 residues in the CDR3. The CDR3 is CASSFQGQTYEQYF. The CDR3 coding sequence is TGTGCCAGCAGTTTTCAGGGACAGACCTACGAGCAGTACTTC.

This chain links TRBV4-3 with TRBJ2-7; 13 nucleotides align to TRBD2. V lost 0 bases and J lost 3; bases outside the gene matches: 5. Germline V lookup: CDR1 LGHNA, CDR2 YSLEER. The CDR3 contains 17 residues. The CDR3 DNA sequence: TGCGCCAGCAGCCAAGATGTGGGACTAGCGGGAAACTACGAGCAGTACTTC. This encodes CASSQDVGLAGNYEQYF.

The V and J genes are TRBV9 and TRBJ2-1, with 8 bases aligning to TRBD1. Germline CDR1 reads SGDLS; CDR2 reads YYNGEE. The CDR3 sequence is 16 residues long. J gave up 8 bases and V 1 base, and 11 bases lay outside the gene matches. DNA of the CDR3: TGTGCCAGCAGCGTATCCTCAAGGACAGGGAGCGATGAGCAGTTCTTC. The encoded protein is CASSVSSRTGSDEQFF.

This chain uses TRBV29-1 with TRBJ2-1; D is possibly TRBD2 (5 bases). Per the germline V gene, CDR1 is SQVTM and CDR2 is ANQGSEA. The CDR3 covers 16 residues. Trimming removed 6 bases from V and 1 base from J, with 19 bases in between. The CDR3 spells CSVTRARRVSYNEQFF. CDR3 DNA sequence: TGCAGCGTGACAAGGGCTAGGCGGGTATCCTACAATGAGCAGTTCTTC.

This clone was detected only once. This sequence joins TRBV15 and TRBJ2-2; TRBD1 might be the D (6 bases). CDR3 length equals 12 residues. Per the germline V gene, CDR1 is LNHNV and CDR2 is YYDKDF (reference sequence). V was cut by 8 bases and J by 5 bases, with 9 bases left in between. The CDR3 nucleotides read TGTGCCACCCAGGGGCCAACCGGGGAGCTGTTTTTT. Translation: CATQGPTGELFF.

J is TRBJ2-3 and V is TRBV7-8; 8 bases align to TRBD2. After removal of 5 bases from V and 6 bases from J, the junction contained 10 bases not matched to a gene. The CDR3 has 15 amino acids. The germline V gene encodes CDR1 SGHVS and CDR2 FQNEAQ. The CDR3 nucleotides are TGTGCCAGCAGCGTCGGGAGGGCAGGGAAGGATACGCAGTATTTT. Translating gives CASSVGRAGKDTQYF.

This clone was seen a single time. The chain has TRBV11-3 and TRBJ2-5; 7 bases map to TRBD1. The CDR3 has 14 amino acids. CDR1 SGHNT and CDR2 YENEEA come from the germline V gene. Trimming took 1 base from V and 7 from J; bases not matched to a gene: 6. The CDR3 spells CASSLGQGKGTQYF. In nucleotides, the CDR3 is TGTGCCAGCAGCTTAGGACAGGGAAAAGGGACCCAGTACTTC.

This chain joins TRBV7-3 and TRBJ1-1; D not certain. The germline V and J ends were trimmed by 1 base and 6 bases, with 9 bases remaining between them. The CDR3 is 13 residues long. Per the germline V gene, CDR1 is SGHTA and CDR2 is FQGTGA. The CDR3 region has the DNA TGTGCCAGCAGCTTAAACACAGAGTCTGAAGCTTTCTTT. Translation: CASSLNTESEAFF.

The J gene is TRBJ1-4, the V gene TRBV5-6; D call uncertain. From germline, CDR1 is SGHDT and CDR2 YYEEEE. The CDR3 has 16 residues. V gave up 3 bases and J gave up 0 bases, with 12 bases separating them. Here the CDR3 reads CASSSDLDATNEKLFF. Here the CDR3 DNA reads TGTGCCAGCAGCTCTGATTTAGATGCAACTAATGAAAAACTGTTTTTT.

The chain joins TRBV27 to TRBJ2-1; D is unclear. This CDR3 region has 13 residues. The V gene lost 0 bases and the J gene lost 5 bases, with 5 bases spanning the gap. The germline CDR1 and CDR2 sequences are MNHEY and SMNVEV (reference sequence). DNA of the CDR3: TGTGCCAGCAGTTTATCGGCGGACAATGAGCAGTTCTTC. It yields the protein CASSLSADNEQFF.

CDR3 region: CASSQGSRDDSNQPQHF. The CDR3 nucleotides read TGCGCCAGCAGCCAAGGGTCACGGGATGATAGCAATCAGCCCCAGCATTTT. This sequence joins TRBV4-1 and TRBJ1-5, with no clear D. V dropped 1 base and J dropped 0 bases, with 13 bases sitting between them. The CDR3 extends over 17 amino acids. Germline values: CDR1 MGHRA, CDR2 YSYEKL.

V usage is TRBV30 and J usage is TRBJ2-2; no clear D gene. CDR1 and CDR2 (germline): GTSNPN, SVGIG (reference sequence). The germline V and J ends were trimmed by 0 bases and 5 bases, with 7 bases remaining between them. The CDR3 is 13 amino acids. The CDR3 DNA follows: TGTGCCTGGAGTGTACGTCTAACCGGGGAGCTGTTTTTT. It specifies CAWSVRLTGELFF. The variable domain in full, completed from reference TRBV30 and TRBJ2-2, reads SQTIHQWPATLVQPVGSPLSLECTVEGTSNPNLYWYRQAAGRGLQLLFYSVGIGQISSEVPQNLSASRPQDRQFILSSKKLLLSDSGFYLCAWSVRLTGELFFGEGSRLTVL.

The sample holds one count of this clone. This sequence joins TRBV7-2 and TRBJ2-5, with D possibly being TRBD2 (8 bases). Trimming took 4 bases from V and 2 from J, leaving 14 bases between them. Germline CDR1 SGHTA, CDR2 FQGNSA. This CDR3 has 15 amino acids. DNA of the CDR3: TGTGCCAGCAGCTGGACTAGCAGGGGGCAAGAGACCCAGTACTTC. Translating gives CASSWTSRGQETQYF.

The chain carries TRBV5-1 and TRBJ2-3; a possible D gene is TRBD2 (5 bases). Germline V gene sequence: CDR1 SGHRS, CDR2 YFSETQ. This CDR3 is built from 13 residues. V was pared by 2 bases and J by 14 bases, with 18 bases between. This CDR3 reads CASSLGLRGSGYF. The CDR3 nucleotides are TGCGCCAGCAGCTTAGGACTTCGAGGGTCGGGGTATTTT.

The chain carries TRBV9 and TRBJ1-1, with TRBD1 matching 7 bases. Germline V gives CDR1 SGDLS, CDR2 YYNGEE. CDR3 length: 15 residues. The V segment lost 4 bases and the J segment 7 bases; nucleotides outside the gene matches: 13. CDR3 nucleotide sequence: TGTGCCAGCAGCATTAGTGACAGGGAAGTTAATGAAGCTTTCTTT. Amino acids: CASSISDREVNEAFF.

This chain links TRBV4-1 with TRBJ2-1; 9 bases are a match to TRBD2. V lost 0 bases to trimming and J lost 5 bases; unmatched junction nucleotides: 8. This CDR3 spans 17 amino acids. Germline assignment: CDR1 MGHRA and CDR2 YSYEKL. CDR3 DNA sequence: TGCGCCAGCAGCCAAGATCCCTTAGCGGGAGAGGACAATGAGCAGTTCTTC. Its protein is CASSQDPLAGEDNEQFF.

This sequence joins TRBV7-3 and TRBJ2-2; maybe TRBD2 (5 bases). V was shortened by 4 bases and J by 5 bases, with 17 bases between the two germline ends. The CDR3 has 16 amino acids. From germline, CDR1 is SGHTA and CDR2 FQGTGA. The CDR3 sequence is CASSSPSLVTTGELFF. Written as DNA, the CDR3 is TGTGCCAGCAGCTCCCCCTCACTAGTTACTACCGGGGAGCTGTTTTTT.

For the CDR3, the DNA is TGTGCCAGCAGTTCGAGGAACACTGAAGCTTTCTTT. Its translation: CASSSRNTEAFF. The chain employs TRBV27 and TRBJ1-1; D unresolved. The CDR3 sequence is 12 residues long. Looked up from germline, CDR1 is MNHEY and CDR2 is SMNVEV (reference sequence). Trimming removed 4 bases from V and 1 base from J, with 4 bases in between.

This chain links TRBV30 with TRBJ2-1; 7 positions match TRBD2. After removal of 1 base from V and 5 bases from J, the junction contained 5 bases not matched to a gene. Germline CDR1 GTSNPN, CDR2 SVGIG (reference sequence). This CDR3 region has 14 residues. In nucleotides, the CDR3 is TGTGCCTGGAGTGGTCTAGCGGTTGACAATGAGCAGTTCTTC. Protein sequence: CAWSGLAVDNEQFF.

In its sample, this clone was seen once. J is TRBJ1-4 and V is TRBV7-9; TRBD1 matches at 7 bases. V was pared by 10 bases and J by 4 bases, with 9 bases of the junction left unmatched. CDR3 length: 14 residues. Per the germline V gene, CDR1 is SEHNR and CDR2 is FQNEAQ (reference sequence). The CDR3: CATTGTENNEKLFF. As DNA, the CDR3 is TGTGCCACCACCGGGACAGAGAATAATGAAAAACTGTTTTTT.

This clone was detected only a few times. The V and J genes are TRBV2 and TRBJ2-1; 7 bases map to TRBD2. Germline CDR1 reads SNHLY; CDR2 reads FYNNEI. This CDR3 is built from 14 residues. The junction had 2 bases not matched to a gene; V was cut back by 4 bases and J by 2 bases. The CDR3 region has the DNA TGTGCCAGCAGTGGAGGGAGGGCCTACAATGAGCAGTTCTTC. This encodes CASSGGRAYNEQFF.

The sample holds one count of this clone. The CDR3 spells CASSETLNQPQHF. DNA for the CDR3: TGCGCCAGCAGTGAGACTCTTAATCAGCCCCAGCATTTT. V gene TRBV10-2 combines with J gene TRBJ1-5; D call uncertain. Trimming removed 2 bases from V and 4 bases from J, with 6 bases in between. This CDR3 has 13 residues. In germline, CDR1 is WSHSY, CDR2 SAAADI.